This TCR beta chain was identified in a study of CD8 T cells in Susac syndrome. V was clipped by 5 bases and J by 0 bases, with 11 bases between them. CDR1 and CDR2 from the germline V gene are SEHNR and FQNEAQ (reference sequence). The CDR3 sequence is 15 residues long. This clonotype has only one observation. The target antigen is unknown. The study, taken as a whole, reports: The study's TCR sequencing and HLA analysis covered a relatively small number of individuals, and the study acknowledged this.

An input of roughly 0.5 to 1 ug of RNA was subjected to reverse transcription using random hexamers. MiXCR, applied by TCRdb to the immunoSEQ multiplex PCR reads, yields one record per CDR3 protein. The top ten clones hold approximately 0.12% of a sample with about 400,000 distinct CDR3 sequences, more than 80% of them seen once. This receptor was identified in a human donor with multiple sclerosis. Sequenced material: CD8+ T cells from PBMCs. V gene TRBV7-9 combines with J gene TRBJ2-1, with D maybe TRBD2 (6 bases). The CDR3 region has the DNA TGTGCCAGCAGCGCAGCGGGCCGCTCCTACAATGAGCAGTTCTTC. As protein: CASSAAGRSYNEQFF. The complete variable domain, with remaining parts taken from reference TRBV7-9 and TRBJ2-1, reads DTGVSQNPRHKITKRGQNVTFRCDPISEHNRLYWYRQTLGQGPEFLTYFQNEAQLEKSRLLSDRFSAERPKGSFSTLEIQRTEQGDSAMYLCASSAAGRSYNEQFFGPGTRLTVL.